The present entry profiles one T cell receptor (beta chain) with its context. Germline V CDR1 and CDR2: LNHDA, SQIVND (reference sequence). The CDR3 has 14 amino acids. V was trimmed by 3 bases and J by 6 bases, leaving 15 bases between them. The data stem from a study of blood T cell repertoires in COVID-19. In the original analysis: Reference gene primer amplification in the assay estimated nucleated cell counts. The data were produced by immunoSEQ multiplex PCR, yet TCRdb's version contains in-frame clones alone and is incomplete. The V and J calls and clone size come from that table; D and trimming were worked out from the DNA. The sample shows a few hundred thousand clones, about 91% of them seen only once.

This sequence originates from a woman in her forties who had recovered from COVID-19. The chain combines TRBV19 with TRBJ2-7; possible D gene TRBD2, 6 bases. Sequencing was performed on PBMCs or T cells enriched from blood (not recorded which). The CDR3 DNA follows: TGTGCCAGTAGTATGGATCGGGAGATGGCCGAGCAGTACTTC. Its protein product is CASSMDREMAEQYF.